The clone carrying this T cell receptor beta chain has a handful of counts. Losses at the gene ends were 0 bases for V and 6 bases for J; bases not matched to a gene: 3. CDR3 length equals 14 residues. Germline V gene data show CDR1 as SGDLS and CDR2 as YYNGEE. The record originates from a study of blood T cells in healthy people across ages. Next came a second PCR, run for about 7 to 12 cycles, which used a sample-barcoded 5' primer along with a J-beta primer mix. Each CDR3 protein is one row after TCRdb ran MiXCR on the 5' RACE reads. The sample records 650,000 to 700,000 distinct CDR3 sequences, under 65% being singletons.

This sequence originates from a woman of 80 years or more in good health. V is TRBV9 and J is TRBJ2-1; 7 bases fit TRBD2. Sequenced input: blood. The chain's CDR3 is CASSVAPSGNEQFF. The CDR3 DNA reads as TGTGCCAGCAGCGTAGCGCCTAGCGGCAATGAGCAGTTCTTC. Drawing the rest from reference TRBV9 and TRBJ2-1, the complete variable domain is DSGVTQTPKHLITATGQRVTLRCSPRSGDLSVYWYQQSLDQGLQFLIQYYNGEERAKGNILERFSAQQFPDLHSELNLSSLELGDSALYFCASSVAPSGNEQFFGPGTRLTVL.